What follows are 20 T cell receptor beta chains derived from one specimen sequenced in a study of PD-1 blockade in classical Hodgkin lymphoma. All trial patients relapsed after autologous stem cell transplantation. Sequencing used immunoSEQ multiplex PCR; TCRdb keeps in-frame clones, though not all of them. This table holds about 29,000 clones, about 70% found once. This specimen consisted of peripheral blood mononuclear cells (PBMCs), obtained before the second cycle of nivolumab. Every receptor here comes from a human donor with classical Hodgkin lymphoma.

The gene calls are TRBV5-1 and TRBJ2-5, with D unresolved. With 0 bases removed from V and 2 bases from J, the gap between germline ends came to 8 bases. Per germline, CDR1 SGHRS and CDR2 YFSETQ. The CDR3 loop spans 14 amino acids. The CDR3 sequence is CASSLGQNQETQYF. Here the CDR3 DNA reads TGCGCCAGCAGCTTGGGGCAGAATCAAGAGACCCAGTACTTC.

The chain recombines TRBV6-5 with TRBJ2-1; tentative D call: TRBD1 (6 bases). The CDR3 covers 13 residues. Germline values: CDR1 MNHEY, CDR2 SVGAGI. Trimming cost V 6 bases and J 6 bases, with 12 bases left between them. This CDR3 reads CASRLQGVNEQFF. Written as DNA, the CDR3 is TGTGCCAGCAGATTACAGGGAGTCAATGAGCAGTTCTTC.

This clone has just a few counts. The chain is built from TRBV4-3 and TRBJ1-2; D is ambiguous. Trimming stripped 0 bases from V and 3 bases from J, with 8 bases between. CDR1 is LGHNA and CDR2 is YSLEER in the germline V gene. This CDR3 region has 14 residues. CDR3 coding DNA: TGCGCCAGCAGCCAAGAGGGAACAGACTATGGCTACACCTTC. Translating it yields CASSQEGTDYGYTF.

The chain couples TRBV9 to TRBJ1-2; no reliable D call. Trimming pared 0 bases from V and 8 bases from J, leaving 11 bases between. Germline loops: CDR1 SGDLS, CDR2 YYNGEE. The CDR3 runs 13 residues. CDR3 bases: TGTGCCAGCAGCGTAGGGGCCTCCCTAGGCTACACCTTC. The encoded protein is CASSVGASLGYTF.

V and J are TRBV18 and TRBJ2-5; D is unresolved. Trimming took 2 bases from V and 2 from J, leaving 12 bases between them. Per the germline V gene, CDR1 is KGHSH and CDR2 is LQKENI. The length of the CDR3 is 15 residues. CDR3 nucleotides: TGTGCCAGCTCACCATCTCGGCGGCAGCAAGAGACCCAGTACTTC. Translated, it gives CASSPSRRQQETQYF.

V and J are TRBV4-3 and TRBJ2-7; D is undetermined. From germline, CDR1 is LGHNA and CDR2 YSLEER. The length of the CDR3 is 15 residues. The germline V and J ends were trimmed by 3 bases and 2 bases, with 14 bases remaining between them. This CDR3 is CASSQGLANTYEQYF. CDR3 nucleotides: TGCGCCAGCAGCCAGGGCCTTGCGAACACCTACGAGCAGTACTTC.

The chain links TRBV11-1 to TRBJ1-1, with D maybe TRBD1 (5 bases). Trimming stripped 1 base from V and 3 bases from J, with 12 bases between. CDR1 and CDR2 from the germline V gene are SGHAT and FQDESV (reference sequence). The CDR3 totals 15 residues. The CDR3 loop is CASSLVPGIDTEAFF. DNA of the CDR3: TGTGCCAGCAGCTTAGTGCCAGGGATAGACACTGAAGCTTTCTTT. Supplemented by reference TRBV11-1 and TRBJ1-1, the full variable domain reads EAEVAQSPRYKITEKSQAVAFWCDPISGHATLYWYRQILGQGPELLVQFQDESVVDDSQLPKDRFSAERLKGVDSTLKIQPAELGDSAMYLCASSLVPGIDTEAFFGQGTRLTVV.

This chain uses TRBV6-1 with TRBJ2-7; D is possibly TRBD1 or TRBD2 (5 bases each). Germline-derived CDR1 and CDR2 are MNHNS and SASEGT. The CDR3 length is 14 residues. Deletions cut 5 bases from V and 2 bases from J, with 13 bases between. The CDR3 region is CASSPGTDPYEQYF. The DNA for the CDR3 is TGTGCCAGCAGTCCCGGGACGGACCCCTACGAGCAGTACTTC.

The CDR3: CSVDFSGANVLTF. The CDR3 DNA is TGCAGCGTTGATTTCTCTGGGGCCAACGTCCTGACTTTC. The gene calls are TRBV29-1 and TRBJ2-6; no firm D call. CDR1 is SQVTM, CDR2 ANQGSEA, per germline. V dropped 3 bases and J dropped 0 bases, with 3 bases sitting between them. CDR3 length: 13 amino acids. The full variable domain, with the rest looked up from reference TRBV29-1 and TRBJ2-6, is SAVISQKPSRDICQRGTSLTIQCQVDSQVTMMFWYRQQPGQSLTLIATANQGSEATYESGFVIDKFPISRPNLTFSTLTVSNMSPEDSSIYLCSVDFSGANVLTFGAGSRLTVL.

V is TRBV10-3 and J is TRBJ2-7; 7 bases agree with TRBD2. The CDR3 loop spans 13 amino acids. The ends lost 3 bases at V and 1 base at J; junction bases unmatched: 0. The germline gives CDR1 ENHRY, CDR2 SYGVKD. The CDR3 nucleotides are TGTGCCATCAGTGACGGGAGGTCCTACGAGCAGTACTTC. Its protein is CAISDGRSYEQYF.

V usage is TRBV4-1 and J usage is TRBJ2-1, with D uncertain. Germline CDR1 MGHRA, CDR2 YSYEKL. Between the trimmed V and J ends, which lost 1 base and 0 bases, there was a span of 10 bases. This CDR3 has 16 amino acids. CDR3 sequence reads: CASSQGQVVSYNEQFF. The CDR3, as DNA: TGCGCCAGCAGCCAAGGGCAGGTGGTCTCCTACAATGAGCAGTTCTTC.

The rearrangement uses TRBV11-2 and TRBJ2-2; D is uncertain. CDR3 length equals 15 residues. Germline V CDR1 and CDR2: SGHAT, FQNNGV. The V gene lost 5 bases and the J gene lost 1 base, with 11 bases spanning the gap. The CDR3 DNA sequence: TGTGCCAGCAGCCCGTCAAGGGTGAACACCGGGGAGCTGTTTTTT. It translates to CASSPSRVNTGELFF.

The J gene is TRBJ2-7, the V gene TRBV6-5, with D hard to call. CDR3 length equals 13 residues. From germline, CDR1 is MNHEY and CDR2 SVGAGI. Trimming pared 0 bases from V and 0 bases from J, leaving 3 bases between. CDR3 nucleotides: TGTGCCAGCAGTTACTCGGACTCCTACGAGCAGTACTTC. Its translation: CASSYSDSYEQYF.

The rearrangement uses TRBV6-5 and TRBJ2-2; 8 nucleotides line up with TRBD1. CDR3 length: 14 amino acids. Trimming at V came to 5 bases and at J to 3 bases, leaving 2 bases not matched to a gene. The germline V gene encodes CDR1 MNHEY and CDR2 SVGAGI. This CDR3 is CASSTQGDTGELFF. The CDR3 region has the DNA TGTGCCAGCAGTACACAGGGGGACACCGGGGAGCTGTTTTTT.

The CDR3: CASSSHSGSLSGELFF. In DNA, the CDR3 is TGTGCCAGCAGCTCGCATAGCGGTTCCCTCTCCGGGGAGCTGTTTTTT. This rearrangement joins TRBV5-4 to TRBJ2-2, with TRBD2 as a possible D gene (6 bases). This CDR3 contains 16 residues. CDR1 and CDR2 (germline): SGHNT, YYREEE (reference sequence). V lost 3 bases and J lost 6, with 18 bases in between.

V is TRBV5-6 and J is TRBJ2-7; TRBD1 aligns across 10 bases. After removal of 0 bases from V and 5 bases from J, the junction contained 5 bases not matched to a gene. CDR1 SGHDT and CDR2 YYEEEE come from the germline V gene. The CDR3 contains 15 residues. Here the CDR3 reads CASSLVGTGDHEQYF. In nucleotides, the CDR3 is TGTGCCAGCAGCTTGGTGGGGACAGGGGACCACGAGCAGTACTTC. The full variable domain, in which reference TRBV5-6 and TRBJ2-7 provide the parts outside the CDR3, is DAGVTQSPTHLIKTRGQQVTLRCSPKSGHDTVSWYQQALGQGPQFIFQYYEEEERQRGNFPDRFSGHQFPNYSSELNVNALLLGDSALYLCASSLVGTGDHEQYFGPGTRLTVT.

This chain connects TRBV30 to TRBJ2-2; 8 positions match TRBD1. With V trimmed by 2 bases and J by 4 bases, 3 bases remained unmatched. The CDR3 length is 14 residues. The germline gives CDR1 GTSNPN, CDR2 SVGIG (reference sequence). CDR3 residues: CAWSTGGFTGELFF. CDR3 in DNA: TGTGCCTGGAGTACAGGGGGGTTCACCGGGGAGCTGTTTTTT. Full variable domain (remainder filled in from reference TRBV30 and TRBJ2-2): SQTIHQWPATLVQPVGSPLSLECTVEGTSNPNLYWYRQAAGRGLQLLFYSVGIGQISSEVPQNLSASRPQDRQFILSSKKLLLSDSGFYLCAWSTGGFTGELFFGEGSRLTVL.

This sequence joins TRBV7-9 and TRBJ2-3; D tentatively reads TRBD1 or TRBD2 (6 bases each). Trimming cost V 2 bases and J 0 bases, with 9 bases left between them. There are 15 residues in the CDR3. Germline CDR1 is SEHNR and CDR2 is FQNEAQ (reference sequence). The CDR3 loop reads CASSLRGTSTDTQYF. The CDR3 DNA is TGTGCCAGCAGCTTAAGGGGGACTAGCACAGATACGCAGTATTTT.

The rearrangement links TRBV4-2 to TRBJ2-3; the match to TRBD2 covers 9 bases. V shed 3 bases, J shed 5 bases, and the junction held 9 bases outside the gene matches. Germline values: CDR1 LGHNA, CDR2 YNFKEQ. The CDR3 is 16 amino acids. DNA of the CDR3: TGTGCCAGCAGCCAGCGGACTAGCGTCTTCGAAGATACGCAGTATTTT. This codes for CASSQRTSVFEDTQYF.

The chain employs TRBV25-1 and TRBJ1-2; tentative D call: TRBD1 (5 bases). The CDR3 runs to 13 residues. CDR1 and CDR2 (germline): MGHDK, SYGVNS. Trimming stripped 1 base from V and 5 bases from J, with 8 bases between. CDR3 coding DNA: TGTGCCAGCAGTGAATCGGGGGGGTATGGCTACACCTTC. Residues: CASSESGGYGYTF.